This TCR beta chain was captured by sequencing in a study of shared clonotypes between healthy human individuals. About the study: Three plates were used per donor for CD4 naive, three for CD4 memory, two for CD8 naive and one for CD8 memory.

The repertoire was sequenced with immunoSEQ multiplex PCR; TCRdb's copy has only in-frame clones and lacks some. This table holds about 1.1 million clones, about 80% found once. V lost 2 bases and J lost 4, with 11 bases in between. The CDR3 is 14 residues long. From germline, CDR1 is MDHEN and CDR2 SYDVKM. This chain uses TRBV28 with TRBJ1-2; tentative D call: TRBD1 (5 bases). The sample was memory CD4+ T cells from PBMCs. The subset: CD45RA-negative fraction. The receptor was isolated from a man between 18 and 35 years old in good health. Some clones in this sample may be carry-over from other donors' samples. As DNA, the CDR3 is TGTGCCAGCAGTTTAGTCCGGGGGGGCTATGGCTACACCTTC. It yields the protein CASSLVRGGYGYTF.